These T cell receptor beta chains were read from a single sample in a study of blood T cell repertoires in COVID-19. The repertoire was sequenced with immunoSEQ multiplex PCR; TCRdb's copy has only in-frame clones and lacks some. The table has about 220,000 clones, roughly four fifths seen once; the top ten hold roughly 3.5%. Sequencing was performed on PBMCs or T cells enriched from blood (not recorded which). The source of these receptors is a woman aged 55-70 years who had recovered from COVID-19. Both conserved end residues are part of each CDR3. The D gene is left open where the match is weak. Rows give clone size only sometimes, using once, few, many, or a class for an expanded clone.

abundance,d_gene,j_gene,len,v_gene,CDR3aa,CDR3nt
NA,TRBD1,TRBJ1-3,16,TRBV10-3,CAIRPETGRSGNTIYF,TGTGCCATCAGACCAGAGACAGGGCGCTCTGGAAACACCATATATTTT
few,NA,TRBJ1-1,13,TRBV4-2,CASSHSPGTEAFF,TGTGCCAGCAGCCATAGCCCGGGCACTGAAGCTTTCTTT
NA,NA,TRBJ1-1,10,TRBV20-1,CSASRLEAFF,TGCAGTGCTAGTCGGTTAGAAGCTTTCTTT
NA,NA,TRBJ1-3,14,TRBV5-6,CASSFERTGNTIYF,TGTGCCAGCAGCTTTGAGAGGACTGGAAACACCATATATTTT
NA,NA,TRBJ2-1,12,TRBV6-5,CASRRTDNEQFF,TGTGCCAGCCGACGGACAGACAATGAGCAGTTCTTC
NA,TRBD1,TRBJ2-7,15,TRBV5-4,CASSRGQGETYEQYF,TGTGCCAGCAGCAGGGGACAGGGGGAGACCTACGAGCAGTACTTC
NA,NA,TRBJ1-6,17,TRBV5-4,CASSSFAGSSYNSPLHF,TGTGCCAGCAGCTCCTTTGCTGGCAGCTCCTATAATTCACCCCTCCACTTT
NA,NA,TRBJ2-2,15,TRBV5-4,CASSLDRTNTGELFF,TGTGCCAGCAGCTTGGACAGGACAAACACCGGGGAGCTGTTTTTT
NA,TRBD2,TRBJ2-5,16,TRBV6-1,CASSGGGAASGETQYF,TGTGCCAGCAGTGGCGGGGGGGCCGCGTCTGGAGAGACCCAGTACTTC
NA,NA,TRBJ1-3,14,TRBV4-1,CASSQPGQENTIYF,TGCGCCAGCAGCCAACCGGGACAAGAAAACACCATATATTTT
NA,TRBD1,TRBJ1-2,16,TRBV19,CASSYGTGPLGYGYTF,TGTGCCAGTAGTTACGGGACAGGGCCCCTTGGCTATGGCTACACCTTC
many,TRBD2,TRBJ2-1,16,TRBV5-1,CASSPEAAGIYNEQFF,TGCGCCAGCAGCCCCGAAGCAGCGGGGATATACAATGAGCAGTTCTTC
NA,TRBD1,TRBJ1-5,16,TRBV6-1,CASSELGQISNQPQHF,TGTGCCAGCAGTGAACTGGGACAGATAAGCAATCAGCCCCAGCATTTT
NA,NA,TRBJ2-7,17,TRBV10-3,CAISESLNDRTSYEQYF,TGTGCCATCAGTGAGTCCTTGAATGACAGGACCTCCTACGAGCAGTACTTC
NA,TRBD1,TRBJ2-1,19,TRBV3-1/TRBV3-2,CASSSGQGVGGSSYNEQFF,TGTGCCAGCAGCTCCGGACAGGGGGTGGGCGGGAGCTCCTACAATGAGCAGTTCTTC
NA,NA,TRBJ2-7,13,TRBV14,CASSQELADEQYF,TGTGCCAGCAGCCAAGAATTGGCCGACGAGCAGTACTTC
NA,TRBD1,TRBJ2-1,14,TRBV7-2,CASSLTGQGRSAFF,TGTGCCAGCAGCCTAACGGGACAGGGGAGGTCTGCATTCTTC
once,TRBD1,TRBJ1-5,15,TRBV2,CASSGDRGHSQPQHF,TGTGCCAGCAGTGGGGACAGGGGGCATAGCCAGCCCCAGCATTTT
NA,NA,TRBJ1-5,16,TRBV6-4,CASSRAGADSDQPQHF,TGTGCCAGCAGCCGGGCAGGGGCAGATTCGGATCAGCCCCAGCATTTT
NA,TRBD2,TRBJ2-1,15,TRBV3-1/TRBV3-2,CASSQAGGRANEQFF,TGTGCCAGCAGCCAAGCGGGCGGGAGGGCCAACGAGCAGTTCTTC
NA,TRBD1,TRBJ1-1,18,TRBV9,CASSAQAGTGGADTEAFF,TGTGCCAGCAGCGCCCAGGCCGGGACAGGGGGCGCAGACACTGAAGCTTTCTTT
NA,NA,TRBJ1-6,12,TRBV21-1,CASRDRDSPLHF,TGTGCCAGCAGGGACAGGGATTCACCCCTCCACTTT
NA,NA,TRBJ1-1,12,TRBV12-5,CASGRTGFEAFF,TGTGCTAGTGGCCGTACAGGGTTTGAAGCTTTCTTT
NA,TRBD1,TRBJ1-6,14,TRBV27,CASRDPTGYSPLHF,TGTGCCAGCAGGGACCCGACAGGGTATTCACCCCTCCACTTT
NA,NA,TRBJ1-2,15,TRBV7-9,CASSLGGITNYGYTF,TGTGCCAGCAGCTTAGGCGGCATCACTAACTATGGCTACACCTTC
NA,NA,TRBJ1-2,13,TRBV2,CASSDEGDDGYTF,TGTGCCAGCAGTGATGAGGGAGATGATGGCTACACCTTC
NA,NA,TRBJ1-2,14,TRBV6-5,CASSYGNRAYGYTF,TGTGCCAGCAGTTACGGGAACAGGGCCTATGGCTACACCTTC
NA,NA,TRBJ1-1,12,TRBV10-1,CASNNMNTEAFF,TGCGCCAGCAATAACATGAACACTGAAGCTTTCTTT
NA,TRBD2,TRBJ2-2,15,TRBV2,CASRPGLLNTGELFF,TGTGCCAGCAGACCGGGACTACTAAACACCGGGGAGCTGTTTTTT
NA,TRBD2,TRBJ2-3,18,TRBV5-1,CASRLLAGGPSGTDTQYF,TGCGCCAGCAGATTACTAGCGGGAGGGCCCTCGGGAACAGATACGCAGTATTTT
NA,NA,TRBJ2-3,13,TRBV7-9,CASSSGFPDTQYF,TGTGCCAGCAGCTCAGGGTTCCCAGATACGCAGTATTTT
NA,TRBD1,TRBJ1-1,17,TRBV29-1,CSVEDGTGHSRNTEAFF,TGCAGCGTTGAAGACGGGACAGGGCACTCGAGGAACACTGAAGCTTTCTTT
once,NA,TRBJ1-1,14,TRBV12-2,CASHRGGRNTEAFF,TGTGCAAGTCACCGGGGAGGAAGGAACACTGAAGCTTTCTTT
NA,TRBD1,TRBJ2-7,15,TRBV2,CASSRTGGEFYEQYF,TGTGCCAGCAGTCGAACAGGGGGCGAGTTCTACGAGCAGTACTTC
NA,NA,TRBJ2-2,15,TRBV5-4,CASRPTGTNTGELFF,TGTGCCAGCAGACCGACAGGAACGAACACCGGGGAGCTGTTTTTT
NA,NA,TRBJ2-3,13,TRBV6-4,CASSQGHTDTQYF,TGTGCCAGCAGTCAGGGACACACAGATACGCAGTATTTT
NA,NA,TRBJ1-4,12,TRBV3-1/TRBV3-2,CASSQMAEKLFF,TGTGCCAGCAGCCAAATGGCTGAAAAACTGTTTTTT
NA,NA,TRBJ2-1,12,TRBV6-5,CASSYSGGEQFF,TGTGCCAGCAGTTACTCTGGGGGGGAGCAGTTCTTC
once,NA,TRBJ2-5,13,TRBV28,CASSVTHVETQYF,TGTGCCAGCAGCGTTACACACGTGGAGACCCAGTACTTC
NA,TRBD1,TRBJ2-2,16,TRBV5-1,CASSLGQGLNTGELFF,TGCGCCAGCAGCTTGGGACAGGGGCTCAACACCGGGGAGCTGTTTTTT
NA,NA,TRBJ2-2,13,TRBV12-3/TRBV12-4,CASRRGGSGELFF,TGTGCCAGCAGGAGGGGGGGATCCGGGGAGCTGTTTTTT
NA,NA,TRBJ1-2,13,TRBV19,CASSWAADYGYTF,TGTGCCAGTAGTTGGGCTGCCGACTATGGCTACACCTTC
NA,NA,TRBJ1-3,14,TRBV2,CASGETISGNTIYF,TGTGCCAGCGGGGAGACGATCTCTGGAAACACCATATATTTT
NA,NA,TRBJ1-6,15,TRBV6-2/TRBV6-3,CASSYIARGDSPLHF,TGTGCCAGCAGTTACATCGCCAGGGGTGATTCACCCCTCCACTTT
NA,TRBD1,TRBJ1-5,15,TRBV5-6,CASSFGTGAHQPQHF,TGTGCCAGCAGCTTTGGGACAGGGGCGCATCAGCCCCAGCATTTT
NA,NA,TRBJ1-5,15,TRBV5-1,CASSLVGGSGQPQHF,TGCGCCAGCAGCTTGGTGGGGGGTTCAGGTCAGCCCCAGCATTTT
NA,TRBD1,TRBJ2-7,13,TRBV29-1,CSATPGTGFRQYF,TGCAGCGCCACACCCGGGACAGGGTTCAGGCAGTACTTC
NA,NA,TRBJ2-5,15,TRBV7-6,CASSLLGAGAETQYF,TGTGCCAGCAGCTTATTGGGCGCGGGGGCGGAGACCCAGTACTTC
NA,NA,TRBJ1-1,13,TRBV19,CASSTQGRTEAFF,TGTGCCAGTAGTACCCAGGGGAGAACTGAAGCTTTCTTT
NA,NA,TRBJ2-7,13,TRBV10-3,CAISDGDRGEQYF,TGTGCCATCAGTGACGGAGACCGAGGAGAGCAGTACTTC
NA,TRBD1,TRBJ1-2,15,TRBV6-5,CASSRDRGLNYGYTF,TGTGCCAGCAGCAGGGACAGGGGGCTTAACTATGGCTACACCTTC
NA,NA,TRBJ1-6,16,TRBV4-2,CASSQGLTDHNSPLHF,TGTGCCAGCAGCCAAGGTTTAACAGACCATAATTCACCCCTCCACTTT
NA,NA,TRBJ1-1,14,TRBV6-5,CASSYSAGETEAFF,TGTGCCAGCAGTTACTCGGCAGGGGAGACTGAAGCTTTCTTT
NA,NA,TRBJ2-2,14,TRBV9,CASSPFWLTGELFF,TGTGCCAGCAGCCCTTTCTGGCTCACCGGGGAGCTGTTTTTT
NA,TRBD1,TRBJ1-2,14,TRBV28,CASSPGQVLYGYTF,TGTGCCAGCAGCCCCGGACAGGTCCTCTATGGCTACACCTTC